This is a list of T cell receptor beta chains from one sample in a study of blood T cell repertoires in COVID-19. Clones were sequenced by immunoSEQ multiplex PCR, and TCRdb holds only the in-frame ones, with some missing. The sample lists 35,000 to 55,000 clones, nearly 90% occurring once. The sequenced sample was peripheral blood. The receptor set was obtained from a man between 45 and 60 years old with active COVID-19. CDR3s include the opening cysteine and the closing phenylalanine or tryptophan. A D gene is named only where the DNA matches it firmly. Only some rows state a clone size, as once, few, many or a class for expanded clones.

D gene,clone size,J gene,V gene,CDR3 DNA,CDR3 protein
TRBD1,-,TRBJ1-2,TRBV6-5,TGTGCCAGCACCGCCCTAGACAGGGTTGGCTACACCTTC,CASTALDRVGYTF
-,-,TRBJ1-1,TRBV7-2,TGTGCCAGCAGCGCGACAGGAATTGCTGAAGCTTTCTTT,CASSATGIAEAFF
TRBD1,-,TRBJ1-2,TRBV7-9,TGTGCCAGCAGCTCAATCCCCTTCCGGGACAGGGGGGATGGCTACACCTTC,CASSSIPFRDRGDGYTF
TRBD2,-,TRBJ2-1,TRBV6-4,TGTGCCAGCAGCCCCACCCTAGCGGGGGGGACAAATGAGCAGTTCTTC,CASSPTLAGGTNEQFF
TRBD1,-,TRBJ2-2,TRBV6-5,TGTGCCAGCAGTTCCGCCGGACAGGGGCGCACCGGGGAGCTGTTTTTT,CASSSAGQGRTGELFF
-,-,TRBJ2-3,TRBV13,TGTGCCAGCAGCTTATATCAGGGGAGCACAGATACGCAGTATTTT,CASSLYQGSTDTQYF
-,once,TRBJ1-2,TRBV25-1,TGTGCCACCAGCCCGGGAACTAACTATGGCTACACCTTC,CATSPGTNYGYTF
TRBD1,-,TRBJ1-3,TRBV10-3,TGTGCCATCAGTGAAGGACAGGGGGACACCATATATTTT,CAISEGQGDTIYF
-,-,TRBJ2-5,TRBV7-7,TGTGCTAGCAGCGGGGGACAGGGAAGGGTGGAGACCCAGTACTTC,CASSGGQGRVETQYF
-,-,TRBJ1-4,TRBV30,TGTGCCTGGAGTGTGAGGACAGAAAATGAAAAACTGTTTTTT,CAWSVRTENEKLFF
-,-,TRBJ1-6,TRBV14,TGTGCCAGCAGCCAAGGGGCCAACCCGGGGTCACCCCTCCACTTT,CASSQGANPGSPLHF
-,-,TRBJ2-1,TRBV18,TGTGCCAGCTCACCGTCGATTAGCTCCTACAATGAGCAGTTCTTC,CASSPSISSYNEQFF
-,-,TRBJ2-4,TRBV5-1,TGCGCCAGCAGCTTGGGAGGAGGGGCAACCAAAAACATTCAGTACTTC,CASSLGGGATKNIQYF
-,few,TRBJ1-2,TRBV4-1,TGCGCCAGCAGCCAAGGGTGGGGGGGCCGTGGCTACACCTTC,CASSQGWGGRGYTF
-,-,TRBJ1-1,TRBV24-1,TGTGCCACCAGTGATTTGAGGGGTCGTGAAGCTTTCTTT,CATSDLRGREAFF
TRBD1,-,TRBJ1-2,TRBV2,TGTGCCAGCAGTGTAGCACAGGGGGTACCTGGCTACACCTTC,CASSVAQGVPGYTF
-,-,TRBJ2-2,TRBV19,TGTGCCAGTAGTATAATGCCAGGGATAACGAACACCGGGGAGCTGTTTTTT,CASSIMPGITNTGELFF
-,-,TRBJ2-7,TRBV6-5,TGTGCCAGCAGTTACGGGCAGGCGAGCTACGAGCAGTACTTC,CASSYGQASYEQYF
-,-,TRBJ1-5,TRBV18,TGTGCCAGCTCATCACCTAGTCAGCCCCAGCATTTT,CASSSPSQPQHF
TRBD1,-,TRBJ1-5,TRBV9,TGTGCCAGCAGCCGTACAGGGGGAAGCAATCAGCCCCAGCATTTT,CASSRTGGSNQPQHF
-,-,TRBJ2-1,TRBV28,TGTGCCAGCAGTTTATTTCGCAATGAGCAGTTCTTC,CASSLFRNEQFF